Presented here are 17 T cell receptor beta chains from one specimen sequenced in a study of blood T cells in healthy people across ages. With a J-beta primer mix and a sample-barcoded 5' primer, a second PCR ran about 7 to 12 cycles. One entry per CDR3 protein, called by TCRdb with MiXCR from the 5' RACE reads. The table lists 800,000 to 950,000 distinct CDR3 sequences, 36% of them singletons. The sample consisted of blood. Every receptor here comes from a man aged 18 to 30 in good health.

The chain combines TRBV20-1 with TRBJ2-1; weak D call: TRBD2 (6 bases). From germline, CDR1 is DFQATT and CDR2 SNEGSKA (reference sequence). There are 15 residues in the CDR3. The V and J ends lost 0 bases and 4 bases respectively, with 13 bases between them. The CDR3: CSARDARDLYNEQFF. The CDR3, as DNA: TGCAGTGCTAGAGATGCGCGGGACCTATACAATGAGCAGTTCTTC.

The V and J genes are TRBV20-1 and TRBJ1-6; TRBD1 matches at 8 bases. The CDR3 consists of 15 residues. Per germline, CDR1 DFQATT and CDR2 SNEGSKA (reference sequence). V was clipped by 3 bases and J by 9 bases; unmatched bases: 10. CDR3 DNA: TGCAGTGCTAGGGGGGGGACAGGAGGTGGTTCACCCCTCCACTTT. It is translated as CSARGGTGGGSPLHF.

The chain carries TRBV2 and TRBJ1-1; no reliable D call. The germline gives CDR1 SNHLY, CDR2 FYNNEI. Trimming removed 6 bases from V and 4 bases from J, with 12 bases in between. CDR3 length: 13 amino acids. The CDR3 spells CASRIDPSTEAFF. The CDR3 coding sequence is TGTGCCAGCAGGATAGATCCCTCCACTGAAGCTTTCTTT.

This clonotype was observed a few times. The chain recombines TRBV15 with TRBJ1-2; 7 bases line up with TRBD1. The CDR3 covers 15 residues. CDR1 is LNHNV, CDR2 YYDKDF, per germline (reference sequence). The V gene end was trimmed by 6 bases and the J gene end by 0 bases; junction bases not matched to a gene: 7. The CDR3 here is CATSLAGGANYGYTF. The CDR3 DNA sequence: TGTGCCACCAGTCTCGCAGGGGGGGCTAACTATGGCTACACCTTC.

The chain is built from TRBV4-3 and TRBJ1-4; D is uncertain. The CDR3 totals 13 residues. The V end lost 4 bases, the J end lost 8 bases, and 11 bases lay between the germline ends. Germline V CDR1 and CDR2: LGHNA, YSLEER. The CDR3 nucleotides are TGCGCCAGCAGCCCCAGACTAGACGAAAAACTGTTTTTT. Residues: CASSPRLDEKLFF.

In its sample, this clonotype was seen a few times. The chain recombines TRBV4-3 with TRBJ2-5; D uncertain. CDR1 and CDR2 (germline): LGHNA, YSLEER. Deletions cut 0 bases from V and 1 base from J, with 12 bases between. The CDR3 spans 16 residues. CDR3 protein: CASSQETANAQETQYF. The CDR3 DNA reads TGCGCCAGCAGCCAAGAAACAGCCAATGCCCAAGAGACCCAGTACTTC.

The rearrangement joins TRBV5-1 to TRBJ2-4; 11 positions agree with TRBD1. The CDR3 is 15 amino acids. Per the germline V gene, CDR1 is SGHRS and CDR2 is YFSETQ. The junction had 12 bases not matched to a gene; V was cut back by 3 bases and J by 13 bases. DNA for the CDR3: TGCGCCAGCAGCTGGACAGGGGGCGCGGGGAATGAGCAGTACTTC. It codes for CASSWTGGAGNEQYF.

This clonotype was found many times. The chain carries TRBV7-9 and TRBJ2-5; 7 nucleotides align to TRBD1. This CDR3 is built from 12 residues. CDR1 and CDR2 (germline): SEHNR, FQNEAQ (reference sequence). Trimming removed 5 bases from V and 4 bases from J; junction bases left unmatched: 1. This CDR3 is CASSGTAETQYF. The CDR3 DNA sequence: TGTGCCAGCAGCGGGACAGCAGAGACCCAGTACTTC. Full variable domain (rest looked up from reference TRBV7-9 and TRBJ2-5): DTGVSQNPRHKITKRGQNVTFRCDPISEHNRLYWYRQTLGQGPEFLTYFQNEAQLEKSRLLSDRFSAERPKGSFSTLEIQRTEQGDSAMYLCASSGTAETQYFGPGTRLLVL.

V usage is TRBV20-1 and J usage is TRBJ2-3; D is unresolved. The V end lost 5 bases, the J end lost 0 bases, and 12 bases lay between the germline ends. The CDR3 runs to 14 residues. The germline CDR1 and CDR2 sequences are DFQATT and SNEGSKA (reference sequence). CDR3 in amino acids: CSAVVGTSTDTQYF. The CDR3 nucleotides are TGCAGTGCTGTGGTGGGTACTAGCACAGATACGCAGTATTTT.

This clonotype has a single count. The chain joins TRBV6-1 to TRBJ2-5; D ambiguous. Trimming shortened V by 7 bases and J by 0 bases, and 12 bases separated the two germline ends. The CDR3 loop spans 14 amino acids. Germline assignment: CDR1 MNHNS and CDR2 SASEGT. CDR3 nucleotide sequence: TGTGCCAGCAACCTCGGCCTTTACCAAGAGACCCAGTACTTC. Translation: CASNLGLYQETQYF.

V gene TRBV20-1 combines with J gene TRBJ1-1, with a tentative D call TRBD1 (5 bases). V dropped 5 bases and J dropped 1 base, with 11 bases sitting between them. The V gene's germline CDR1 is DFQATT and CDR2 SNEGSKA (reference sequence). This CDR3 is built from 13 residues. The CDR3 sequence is CSAPQGWNTEAFF. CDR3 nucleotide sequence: TGCAGTGCTCCCCAGGGATGGAACACTGAAGCTTTCTTT.

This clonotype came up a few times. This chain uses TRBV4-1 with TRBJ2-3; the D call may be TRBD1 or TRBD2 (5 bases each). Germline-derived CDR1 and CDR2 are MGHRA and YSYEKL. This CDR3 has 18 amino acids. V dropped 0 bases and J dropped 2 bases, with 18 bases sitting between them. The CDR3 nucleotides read TGCGCCAGCAGCCAAGATCCTCAGGGAAGAGGGGCCACAGATACGCAGTATTTT. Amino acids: CASSQDPQGRGATDTQYF.

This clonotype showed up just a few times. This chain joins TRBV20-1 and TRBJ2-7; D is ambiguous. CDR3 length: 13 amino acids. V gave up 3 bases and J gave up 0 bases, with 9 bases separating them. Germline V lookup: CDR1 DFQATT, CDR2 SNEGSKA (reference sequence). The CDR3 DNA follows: TGCAGTGCTAGTAAGCCGGGCTCCTACGAGCAGTACTTC. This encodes CSASKPGSYEQYF.

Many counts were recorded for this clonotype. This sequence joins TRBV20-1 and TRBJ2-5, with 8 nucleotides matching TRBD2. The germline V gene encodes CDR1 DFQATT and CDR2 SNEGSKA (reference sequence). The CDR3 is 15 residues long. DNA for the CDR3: TGCAGCTCCCTCCTACTAGCGGAGGACAGTAGGGCCCAGTACTTC. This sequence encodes CSSLLLAEDSRAQYF.

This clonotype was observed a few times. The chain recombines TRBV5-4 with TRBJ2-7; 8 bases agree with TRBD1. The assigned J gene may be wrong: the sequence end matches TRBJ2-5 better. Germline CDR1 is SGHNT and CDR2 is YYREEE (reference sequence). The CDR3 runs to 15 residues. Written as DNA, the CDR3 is TGTGCCAGCAGCTTGGAGAGACAGGGGTGGGAGACCCAGTACTTC. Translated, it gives CASSLERQGWETQYF.

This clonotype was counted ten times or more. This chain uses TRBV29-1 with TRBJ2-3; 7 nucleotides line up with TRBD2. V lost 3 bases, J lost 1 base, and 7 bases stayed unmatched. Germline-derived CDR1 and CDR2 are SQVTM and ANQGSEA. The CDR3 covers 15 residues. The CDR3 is CSVEGGGLGTDTQYF. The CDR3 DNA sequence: TGCAGCGTTGAGGGGGGGGGTTTGGGCACAGATACGCAGTATTTT.

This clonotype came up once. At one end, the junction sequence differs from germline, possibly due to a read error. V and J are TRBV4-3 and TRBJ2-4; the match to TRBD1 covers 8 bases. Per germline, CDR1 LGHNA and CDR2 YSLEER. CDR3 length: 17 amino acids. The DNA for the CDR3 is TGCGCCAACAGCCAAGGTTTGCCACAGGGGGAGGAAAACATTCAGTACTTC. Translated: CANSQGLPQGEENIQYF.